The clone carrying this T cell receptor (beta chain) was picked up one time. This record comes from a study of T cell responses to AZD1222 COVID-19 vaccine. With V trimmed by 4 bases and J by 8 bases, 2 bases remained unmatched. Germline assignment: CDR1 SGHRS and CDR2 YFSETQ. The CDR3 spans 14 residues. Data came from immunoSEQ multiplex PCR; TCRdb stores just in-frame clones and leaves some out. The sample shows around 100,000 clones, about 86% of them seen only once. The chain links TRBV5-1 to TRBJ1-6; 11 bases agree with TRBD1. This receptor was obtained from an adult in good health. The sample in question was peripheral blood, obtained on day 0 of AZD1222 vaccination. The CDR3 sequence is CASSQGQGDSPLHF. The CDR3 DNA reads as TGCGCCAGCAGCCAGGGACAGGGGGATTCACCCCTCCACTTT.